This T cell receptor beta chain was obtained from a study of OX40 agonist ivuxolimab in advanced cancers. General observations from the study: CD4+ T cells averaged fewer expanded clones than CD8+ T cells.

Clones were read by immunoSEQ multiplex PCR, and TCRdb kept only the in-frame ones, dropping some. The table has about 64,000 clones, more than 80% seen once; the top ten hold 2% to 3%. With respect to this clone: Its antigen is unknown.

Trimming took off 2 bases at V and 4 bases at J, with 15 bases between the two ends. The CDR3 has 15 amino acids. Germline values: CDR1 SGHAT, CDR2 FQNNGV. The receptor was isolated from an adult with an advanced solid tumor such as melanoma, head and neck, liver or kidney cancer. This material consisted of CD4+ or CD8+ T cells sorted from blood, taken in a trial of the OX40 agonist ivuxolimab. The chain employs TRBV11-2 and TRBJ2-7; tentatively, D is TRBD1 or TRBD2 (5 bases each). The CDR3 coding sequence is TGTGCCAGCAGCTTAAGGGACCCGGACCCGTACGAGCAGTACTTC. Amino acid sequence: CASSLRDPDPYEQYF. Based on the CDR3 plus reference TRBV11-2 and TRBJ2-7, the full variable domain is EAGVAQSPRYKIIEKRQSVAFWCNPISGHATLYWYQQILGQGPKLLIQFQNNGVVDDSQLPKDRFSAERLKGVDSTLKIQPAKLEDSAVYLCASSLRDPDPYEQYFGPGTRLTVT.